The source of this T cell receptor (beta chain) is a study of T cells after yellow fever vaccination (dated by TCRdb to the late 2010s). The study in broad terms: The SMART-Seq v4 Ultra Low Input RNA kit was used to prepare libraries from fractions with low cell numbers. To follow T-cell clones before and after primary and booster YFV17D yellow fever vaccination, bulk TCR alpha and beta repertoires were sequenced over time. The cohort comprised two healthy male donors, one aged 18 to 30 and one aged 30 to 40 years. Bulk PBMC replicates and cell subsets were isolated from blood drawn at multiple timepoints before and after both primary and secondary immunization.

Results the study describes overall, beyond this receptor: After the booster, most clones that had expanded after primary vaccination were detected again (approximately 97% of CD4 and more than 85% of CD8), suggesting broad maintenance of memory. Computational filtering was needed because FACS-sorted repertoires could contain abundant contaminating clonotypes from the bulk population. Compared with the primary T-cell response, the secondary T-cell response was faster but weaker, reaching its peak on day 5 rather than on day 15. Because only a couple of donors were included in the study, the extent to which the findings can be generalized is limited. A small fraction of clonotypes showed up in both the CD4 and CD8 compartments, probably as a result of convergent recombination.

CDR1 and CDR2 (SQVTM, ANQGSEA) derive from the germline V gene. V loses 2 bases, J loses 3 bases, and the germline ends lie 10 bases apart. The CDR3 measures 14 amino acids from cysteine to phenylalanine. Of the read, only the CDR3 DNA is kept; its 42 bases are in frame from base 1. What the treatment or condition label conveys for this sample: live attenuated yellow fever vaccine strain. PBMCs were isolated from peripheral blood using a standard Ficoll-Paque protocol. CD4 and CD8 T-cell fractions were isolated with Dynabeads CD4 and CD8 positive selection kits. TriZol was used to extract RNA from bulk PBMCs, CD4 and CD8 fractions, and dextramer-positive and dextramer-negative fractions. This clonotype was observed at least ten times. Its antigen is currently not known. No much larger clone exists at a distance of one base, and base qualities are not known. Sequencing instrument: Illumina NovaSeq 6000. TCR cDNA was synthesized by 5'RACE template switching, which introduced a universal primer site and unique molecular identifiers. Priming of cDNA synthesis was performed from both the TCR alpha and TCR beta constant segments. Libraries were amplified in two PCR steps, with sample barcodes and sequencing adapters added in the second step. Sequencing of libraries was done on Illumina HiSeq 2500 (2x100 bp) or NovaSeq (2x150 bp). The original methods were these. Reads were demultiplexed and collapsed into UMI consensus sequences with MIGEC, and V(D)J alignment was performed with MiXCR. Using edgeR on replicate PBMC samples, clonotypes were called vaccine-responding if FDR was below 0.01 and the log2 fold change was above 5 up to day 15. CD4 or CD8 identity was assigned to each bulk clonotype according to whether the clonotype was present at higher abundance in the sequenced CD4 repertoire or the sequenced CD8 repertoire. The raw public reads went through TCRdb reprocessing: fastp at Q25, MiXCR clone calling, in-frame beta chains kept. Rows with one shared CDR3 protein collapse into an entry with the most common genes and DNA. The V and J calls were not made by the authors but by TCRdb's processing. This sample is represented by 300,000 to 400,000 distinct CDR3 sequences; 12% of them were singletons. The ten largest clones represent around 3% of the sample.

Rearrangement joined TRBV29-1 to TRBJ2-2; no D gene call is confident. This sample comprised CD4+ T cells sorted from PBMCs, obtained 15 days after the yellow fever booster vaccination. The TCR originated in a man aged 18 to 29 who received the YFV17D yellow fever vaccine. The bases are TGCAGCGTTGAATCTGTTTCTCACACCGGGGAGCTGTTTTTT. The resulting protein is CSVESVSHTGELFF.